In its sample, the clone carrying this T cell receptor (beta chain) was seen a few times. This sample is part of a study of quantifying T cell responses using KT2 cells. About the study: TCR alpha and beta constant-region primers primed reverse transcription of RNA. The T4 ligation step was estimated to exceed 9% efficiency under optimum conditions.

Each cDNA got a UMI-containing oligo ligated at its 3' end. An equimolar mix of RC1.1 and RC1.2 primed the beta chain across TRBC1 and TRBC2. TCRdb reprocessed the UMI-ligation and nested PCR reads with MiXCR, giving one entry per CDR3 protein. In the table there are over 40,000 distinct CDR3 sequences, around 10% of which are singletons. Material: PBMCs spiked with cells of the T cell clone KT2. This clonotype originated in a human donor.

The CDR3 protein is CASSLRRVNLNTEAFF. The CDR3 nucleotides read TGTGCCAGCAGTTTGCGGAGAGTCAACCTCAACACTGAAGCTTTCTTT. The rearrangement joins TRBV27 to TRBJ1-1; unclear D gene. CDR1 and CDR2 (germline): MNHEY, SMNVEV (reference sequence). The V gene lost 3 bases and the J gene lost 2 bases, with 16 bases spanning the gap. This CDR3 has 16 amino acids.